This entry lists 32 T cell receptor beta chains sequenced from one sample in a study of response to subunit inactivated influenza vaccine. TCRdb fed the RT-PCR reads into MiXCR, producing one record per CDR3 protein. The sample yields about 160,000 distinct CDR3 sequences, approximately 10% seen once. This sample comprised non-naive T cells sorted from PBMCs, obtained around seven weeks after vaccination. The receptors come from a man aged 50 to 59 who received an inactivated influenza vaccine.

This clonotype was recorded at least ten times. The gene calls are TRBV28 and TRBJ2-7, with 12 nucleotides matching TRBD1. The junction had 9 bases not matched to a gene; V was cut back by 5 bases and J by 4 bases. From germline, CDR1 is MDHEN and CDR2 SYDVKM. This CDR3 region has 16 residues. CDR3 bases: TGTGCCAGCAGTCTAAAGGTGGGACAGGGGGCTTACGAGCAGTACTTC. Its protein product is CASSLKVGQGAYEQYF.

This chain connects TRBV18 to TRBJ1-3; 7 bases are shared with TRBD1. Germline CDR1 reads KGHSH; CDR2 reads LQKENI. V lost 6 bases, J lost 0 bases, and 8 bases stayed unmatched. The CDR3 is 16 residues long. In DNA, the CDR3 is TGTGCCAGCTCGGCCGGGACAGCGAACTCTGGAAACACCATATATTTT. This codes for CASSAGTANSGNTIYF.

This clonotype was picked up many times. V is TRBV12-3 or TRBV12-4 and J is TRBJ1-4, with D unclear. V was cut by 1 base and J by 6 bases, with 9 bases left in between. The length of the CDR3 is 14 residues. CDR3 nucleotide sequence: TGTGCCAGCAGTTTAGGGCAGCGACATGAAAAACTGTTTTTT. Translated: CASSLGQRHEKLFF.

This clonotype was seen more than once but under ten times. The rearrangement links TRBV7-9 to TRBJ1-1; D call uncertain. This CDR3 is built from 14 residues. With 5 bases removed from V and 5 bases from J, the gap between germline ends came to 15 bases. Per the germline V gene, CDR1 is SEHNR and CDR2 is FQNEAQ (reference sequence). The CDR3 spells CASSPPPLGTEAFF. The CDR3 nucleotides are TGTGCCAGCAGCCCCCCCCCCCTAGGTACTGAAGCTTTCTTT.

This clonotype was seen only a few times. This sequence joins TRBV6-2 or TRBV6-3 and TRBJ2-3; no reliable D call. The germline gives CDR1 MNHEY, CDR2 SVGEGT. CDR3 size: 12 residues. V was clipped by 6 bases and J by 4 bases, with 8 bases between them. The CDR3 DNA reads TGTGCCAGCAGGGATCCCCCAGATACGCAGTATTTT. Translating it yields CASRDPPDTQYF.

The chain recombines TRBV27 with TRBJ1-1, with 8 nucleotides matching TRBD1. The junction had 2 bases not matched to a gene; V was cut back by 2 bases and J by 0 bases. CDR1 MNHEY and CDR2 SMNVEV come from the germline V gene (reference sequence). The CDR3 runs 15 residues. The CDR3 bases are TGTGCCAGCAGTTTAAAGGACAGGGTGAACACTGAAGCTTTCTTT. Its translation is CASSLKDRVNTEAFF.

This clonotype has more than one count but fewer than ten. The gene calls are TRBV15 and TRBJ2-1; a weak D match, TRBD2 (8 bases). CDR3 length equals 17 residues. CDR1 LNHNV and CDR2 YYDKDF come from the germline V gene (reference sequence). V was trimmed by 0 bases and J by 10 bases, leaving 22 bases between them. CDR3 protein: CATSRDSGTAMRPEQFF. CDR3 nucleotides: TGTGCCACCAGCAGAGATAGCGGGACAGCGATGAGGCCGGAGCAGTTCTTC.

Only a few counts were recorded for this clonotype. This CDR3 reads CSARDRLAASDEQYF. In DNA, the CDR3 is TGCAGTGCTAGAGATAGGCTAGCGGCCAGTGACGAGCAGTACTTC. The rearrangement links TRBV20-1 to TRBJ2-7; 7 bases align to TRBD2. The CDR3 totals 15 residues. The germline V gene has CDR1 DFQATT and CDR2 SNEGSKA (reference sequence). J lost 5 bases, V lost 0 bases, and 10 bases had no gene match.

CDR3 loop: CASSYSNPGGVYSNQPQHF. The CDR3 DNA sequence: TGTGCCAGCAGTTACAGCAATCCGGGGGGAGTTTATAGCAATCAGCCCCAGCATTTT. The chain has TRBV6-5 and TRBJ1-5; tentative D call: TRBD1 (5 bases). V was cut by 2 bases and J by 0 bases, with 20 bases left in between. From germline, CDR1 is MNHEY and CDR2 SVGAGI. The length of the CDR3 is 19 residues.

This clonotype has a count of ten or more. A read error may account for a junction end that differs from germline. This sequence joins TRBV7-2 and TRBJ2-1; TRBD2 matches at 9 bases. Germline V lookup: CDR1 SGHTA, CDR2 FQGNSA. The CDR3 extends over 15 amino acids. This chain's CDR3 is CASSIAGVSYNEQFF. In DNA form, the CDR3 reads TGTGCCAGCAGCATAGCGGGAGTCTCCTACAATGAGCAGTTCTTC.

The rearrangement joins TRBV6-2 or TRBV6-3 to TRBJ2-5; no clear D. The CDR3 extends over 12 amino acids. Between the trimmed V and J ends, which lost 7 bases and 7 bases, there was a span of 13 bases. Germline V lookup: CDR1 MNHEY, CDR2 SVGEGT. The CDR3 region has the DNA TGTGCCAGCACTCGGGCCAGGCGGACCCAGTACTTC. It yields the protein CASTRARRTQYF.

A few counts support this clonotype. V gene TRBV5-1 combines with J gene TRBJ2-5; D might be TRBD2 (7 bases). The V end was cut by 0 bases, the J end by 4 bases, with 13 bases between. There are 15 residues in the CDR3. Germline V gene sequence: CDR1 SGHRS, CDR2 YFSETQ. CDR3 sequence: CASSLVTGRAETQYF. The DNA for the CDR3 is TGCGCCAGCAGCTTGGTCACAGGGAGGGCAGAGACCCAGTACTTC.

CDR3 sequence reads: CASSYSNTGELFF. As DNA, the CDR3 is TGTGCCAGCAGTTACTCGAATACGGGGGAGCTGTTTTTT. The rearrangement joins TRBV6-2 or TRBV6-3 to TRBJ2-2; D gene ambiguous. V was clipped by 0 bases and J by 8 bases, with 7 bases between them. This CDR3 has 13 residues. Germline CDR1 is MNHEY and CDR2 is SVGEGT.

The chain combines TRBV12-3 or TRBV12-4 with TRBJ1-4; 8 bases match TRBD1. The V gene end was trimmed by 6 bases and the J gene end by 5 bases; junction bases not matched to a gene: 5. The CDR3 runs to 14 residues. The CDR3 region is CASRWTGKNEKLFF. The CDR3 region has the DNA TGTGCCAGCAGATGGACAGGGAAGAATGAAAAACTGTTTTTT.

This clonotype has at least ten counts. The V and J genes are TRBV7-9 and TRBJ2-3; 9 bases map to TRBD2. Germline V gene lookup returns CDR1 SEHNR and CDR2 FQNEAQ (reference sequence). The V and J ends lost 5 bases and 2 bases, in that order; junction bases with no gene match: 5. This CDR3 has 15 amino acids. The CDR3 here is CASSPRGGTTDTQYF. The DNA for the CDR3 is TGTGCCAGCAGCCCGCGGGGGGGCACCACAGATACGCAGTATTTT.

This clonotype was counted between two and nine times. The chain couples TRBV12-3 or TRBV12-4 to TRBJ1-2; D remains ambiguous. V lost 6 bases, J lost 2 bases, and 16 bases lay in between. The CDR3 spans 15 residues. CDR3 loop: CASSRRRAKNYGYTF. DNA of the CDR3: TGTGCCAGCAGCCGAAGACGGGCAAAGAACTATGGCTACACCTTC.

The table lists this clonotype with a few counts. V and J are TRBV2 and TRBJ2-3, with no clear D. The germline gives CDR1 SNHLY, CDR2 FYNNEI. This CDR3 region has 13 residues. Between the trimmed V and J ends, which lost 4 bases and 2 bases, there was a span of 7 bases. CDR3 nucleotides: TGTGCCAGCAGTGCCCATCCCACAGATACGCAGTATTTT. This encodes CASSAHPTDTQYF.

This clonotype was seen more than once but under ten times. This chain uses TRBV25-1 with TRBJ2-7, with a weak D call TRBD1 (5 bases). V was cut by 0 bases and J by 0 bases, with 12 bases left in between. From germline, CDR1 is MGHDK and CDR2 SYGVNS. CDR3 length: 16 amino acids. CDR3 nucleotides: TGTGCCAGCAGTGAATACTCAGGGCTGAGCTCCTACGAGCAGTACTTC. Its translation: CASSEYSGLSSYEQYF.

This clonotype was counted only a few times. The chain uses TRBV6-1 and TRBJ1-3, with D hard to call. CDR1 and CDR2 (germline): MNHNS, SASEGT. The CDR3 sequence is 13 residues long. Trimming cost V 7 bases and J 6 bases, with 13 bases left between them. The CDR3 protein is CASIKGFSNTIYF. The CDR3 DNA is TGTGCCAGCATAAAAGGGTTCTCAAACACCATATATTTT.

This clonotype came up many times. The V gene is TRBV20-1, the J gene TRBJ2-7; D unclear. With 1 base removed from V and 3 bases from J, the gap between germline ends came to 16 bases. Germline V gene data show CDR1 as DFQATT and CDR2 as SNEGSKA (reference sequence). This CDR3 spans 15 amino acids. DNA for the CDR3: TGCAGTGCTAGAGTGTTTTTCCCCGGCCGCTACGAGCAGTACTTC. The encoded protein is CSARVFFPGRYEQYF.

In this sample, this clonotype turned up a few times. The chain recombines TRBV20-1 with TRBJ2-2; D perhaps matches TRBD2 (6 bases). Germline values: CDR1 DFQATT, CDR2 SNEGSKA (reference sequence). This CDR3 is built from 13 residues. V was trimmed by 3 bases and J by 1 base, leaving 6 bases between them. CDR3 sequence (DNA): TGCAGTGCTAGGGGAGGGAACACCGGGGAGCTGTTTTTT. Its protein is CSARGGNTGELFF.

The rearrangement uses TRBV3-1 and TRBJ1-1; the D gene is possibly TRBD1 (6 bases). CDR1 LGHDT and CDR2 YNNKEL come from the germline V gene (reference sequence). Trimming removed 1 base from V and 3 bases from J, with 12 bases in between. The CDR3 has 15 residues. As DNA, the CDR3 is TGTGCCAGCAGCCAAGCGGCGAGGGGGGACACTGAAGCTTTCTTT. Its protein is CASSQAARGDTEAFF.

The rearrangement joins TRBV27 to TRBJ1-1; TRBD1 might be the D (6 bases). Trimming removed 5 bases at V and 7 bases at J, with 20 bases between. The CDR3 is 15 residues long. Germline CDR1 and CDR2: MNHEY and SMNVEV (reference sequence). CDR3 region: CASSPLFRGAGEAFF. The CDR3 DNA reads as TGTGCCAGCAGTCCCCTGTTCCGGGGGGCCGGTGAAGCTTTCTTT.

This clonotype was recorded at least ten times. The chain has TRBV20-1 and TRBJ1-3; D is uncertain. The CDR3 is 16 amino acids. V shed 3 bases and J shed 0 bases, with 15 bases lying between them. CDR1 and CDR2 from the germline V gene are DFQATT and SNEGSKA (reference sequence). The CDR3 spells CSARGGSSYSGNTIYF. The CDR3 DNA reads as TGCAGTGCTAGGGGAGGATCCTCCTACTCTGGAAACACCATATATTTT.

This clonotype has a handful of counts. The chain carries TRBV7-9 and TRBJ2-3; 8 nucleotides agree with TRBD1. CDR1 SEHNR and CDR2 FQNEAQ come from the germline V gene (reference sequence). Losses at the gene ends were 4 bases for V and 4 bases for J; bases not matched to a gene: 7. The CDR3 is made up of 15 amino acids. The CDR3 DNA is TGTGCCAGCAGCTCGACAGGGGCTGGGTCAGATACGCAGTATTTT. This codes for CASSSTGAGSDTQYF.

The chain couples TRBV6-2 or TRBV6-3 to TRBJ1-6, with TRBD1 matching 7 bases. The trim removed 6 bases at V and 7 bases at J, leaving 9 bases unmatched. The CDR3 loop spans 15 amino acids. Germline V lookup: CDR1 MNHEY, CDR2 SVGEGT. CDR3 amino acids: CASRIPDRANSPLHF. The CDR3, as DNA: TGTGCCAGCAGGATACCCGACAGGGCGAATTCACCCCTCCACTTT.

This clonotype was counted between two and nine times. CDR3 sequence (DNA): TGTGCCAGCAGTTTACGCTCCAGCGGGAGGCCCTACGAGCAGTACTTC. Protein sequence: CASSLRSSGRPYEQYF. V is TRBV28 and J is TRBJ2-7; 9 bases are a match to TRBD2. V was clipped by 2 bases and J by 2 bases; unmatched bases: 7. CDR1 is MDHEN and CDR2 is SYDVKM in the germline V gene. This CDR3 region has 16 residues.

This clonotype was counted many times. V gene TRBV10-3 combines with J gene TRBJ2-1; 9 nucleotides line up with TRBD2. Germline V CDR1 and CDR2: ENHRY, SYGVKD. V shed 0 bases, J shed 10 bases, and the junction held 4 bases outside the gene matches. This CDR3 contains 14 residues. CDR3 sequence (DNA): TGTGCCATCAGTGAGTCGACTAGCGGACGGGAGCAGTTCTTC. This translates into CAISESTSGREQFF.

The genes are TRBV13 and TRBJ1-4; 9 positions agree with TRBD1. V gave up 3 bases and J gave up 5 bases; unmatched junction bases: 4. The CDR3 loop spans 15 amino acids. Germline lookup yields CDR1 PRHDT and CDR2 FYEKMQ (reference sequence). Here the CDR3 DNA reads TGTGCCAGCAGCTTGGGGACAGGGAGGAATGAAAAACTGTTTTTT. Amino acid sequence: CASSLGTGRNEKLFF.

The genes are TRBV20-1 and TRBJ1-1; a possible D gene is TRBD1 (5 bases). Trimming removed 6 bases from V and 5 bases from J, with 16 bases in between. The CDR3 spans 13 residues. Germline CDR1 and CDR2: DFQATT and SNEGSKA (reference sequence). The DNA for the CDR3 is TGCAGTGCCTGGAGCCAGGGACGGACTGAAGCTTTCTTT. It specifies CSAWSQGRTEAFF.

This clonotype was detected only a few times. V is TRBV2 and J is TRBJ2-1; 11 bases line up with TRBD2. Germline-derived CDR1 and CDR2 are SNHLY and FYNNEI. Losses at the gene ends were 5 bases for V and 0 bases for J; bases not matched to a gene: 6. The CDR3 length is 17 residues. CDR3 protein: CASSWGLAVSSYNEQFF. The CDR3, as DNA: TGTGCCAGCAGTTGGGGACTAGCGGTGAGCTCCTACAATGAGCAGTTCTTC.

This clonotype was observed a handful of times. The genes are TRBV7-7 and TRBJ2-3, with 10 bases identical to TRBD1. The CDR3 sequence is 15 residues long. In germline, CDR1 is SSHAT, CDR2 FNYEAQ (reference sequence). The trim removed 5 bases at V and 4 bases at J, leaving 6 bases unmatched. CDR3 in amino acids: CASSPGQGRADTQYF. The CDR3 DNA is TGTGCCAGCAGCCCGGGACAGGGGAGGGCAGATACGCAGTATTTT.